Detailed here is one T cell receptor beta chain. The antigen it binds to is not known. No qualities accompany the bases; no much larger clone lies one base away. This sample is part of a study of T cell repertoires in cytomegalovirus infection (dated by TCRdb to about 2019). Concerning the study at large: Recently identified HLA-C-restricted CMV epitopes, whose presentation resists viral immunomodulation, were targeted by peptide stimulations together with well-studied HLA-B-restricted epitopes. The HLA type of each donor mattered for the analysis, because public TCR beta signatures pointed to carriage of CMV infection along with the matching HLA type.

Overall results and qualifications from the work: The ex vivo response was dominated by HLA-C-restricted CMV-specific TCR beta clonotypes, and the single most frequent clonotype in two of eight donors was supplied by these HLA-C-restricted clonotypes. Cumulative frequency of public TCR beta family members discriminated carriers of CMV infection plus the relevant HLA type in this cohort and an independent 352-donor cohort.

The sample's treatment or condition label, in plain terms: in vitro stimulation with specific CMV peptide epitopes to enrich CMV-specific T cells. Sequencing took place on an Illumina HiSeq 1500. In TCRdb, the public reads were trimmed at Q25 with fastp and aligned with MiXCR, with productive beta chains retained. All rows with the same CDR3 protein become a single entry with the most common DNA and genes. This sample has some 480,000 distinct CDR3 sequences in its table, and around a third of those were observed once. Around a sixth of the sample lies in the top ten. Compared with germline, V lacks 2 bases and J lacks 2 bases; bases without a gene match: 6. CDR1 SGHVS and CDR2 FQNEAQ were looked up in the germline V gene. Inclusive of the bounding cysteine and phenylalanine, the CDR3 is 16 residues long. Kept here is only the CDR3 DNA, which spans 48 bases and is read in frame from base 1.

This specimen consisted of cultured PBMCs, obtained from culture after CMV antigen stimulation. The chain is made from TRBV7-8 and TRBJ2-5; a stretch of 9 junction bases matches TRBD2. The source is a human donor in good health (CMV status not recorded). Some clones in this sample may be carry-over from other donors' samples. The DNA sequence is as follows: TGTGCCAGCAGCTTATGGCGGCTAGCGGGACAAGAGACCCAGTACTTC. Its protein reads: CASSLWRLAGQETQYF.